These 17 T cell receptor beta chains originate from one sample sequenced in a study of HIV-infected patients and healthy controls. No cell fractionation was done, so the repertoire covers all unsorted peripheral blood T cells. cDNA was made from around 0.45 ug RNA using alpha and beta constant primers. Using multiplexing indices, alpha and beta chain libraries were generated apart by chain-specific third strand synthesis. TCRdb redid the calling of the 5' RACE reads with MiXCR, one entry per CDR3 protein. The sample lists approximately 9,600 distinct CDR3 sequences, roughly 5% occurring once. This specimen was blood, taken before antiretroviral therapy. All receptors come from an adult with HIV infection.

The chain recombines TRBV6-2 or TRBV6-3 with TRBJ1-1; TRBD1 agrees at 7 bases. The trim removed 5 bases at V and 8 bases at J, leaving 11 bases unmatched. Germline V lookup: CDR1 MNHEY, CDR2 SVGEGT. CDR3 length equals 14 residues. The CDR3 loop reads CASSPSGQILEAFF. CDR3 bases: TGTGCCAGCAGTCCGTCGGGACAGATTTTAGAAGCTTTCTTT.

Within the sample, this clonotype is medium-sized. The rearrangement uses TRBV12-5 and TRBJ1-5; TRBD1 agrees at 7 bases. V gave up 0 bases and J gave up 5 bases; unmatched junction bases: 4. Germline V CDR1 and CDR2: LGHNT, FRNRAP. The CDR3 sequence is 15 residues long. This CDR3 is CASGLVSGGDQPQHF. The DNA for the CDR3 is TGTGCTAGTGGTTTGGTTTCAGGGGGAGATCAGCCCCAGCATTTT.

This clonotype was seen repeatedly, ten times or more. The chain combines TRBV28 with TRBJ2-7; 7 nucleotides agree with TRBD1. CDR3 length: 12 residues. The V and J ends lost 8 bases and 5 bases, in that order; junction bases with no gene match: 6. CDR1 is MDHEN, CDR2 SYDVKM, per germline. CDR3 sequence: CASDRDSHEQYF. The CDR3 nucleotides are TGTGCCAGCGACAGGGATTCCCACGAGCAGTACTTC.

This clonotype showed up many times. The chain joins TRBV5-1 to TRBJ2-5; D is perhaps TRBD1 (6 bases). CDR1 and CDR2 (germline): SGHRS, YFSETQ. The CDR3 extends over 20 amino acids. V lost 4 bases and J lost 4, with 32 bases in between. In DNA form, the CDR3 reads TGCGCCAGCAGCACGCCACGGGACACCGTTCTAGGGACGAACTTAGAGACCCAGTACTTC. Translation: CASSTPRDTVLGTNLETQYF.

In its sample, this clonotype is medium-sized. The J gene is TRBJ1-5, the V gene TRBV6-1; D might be TRBD1 (5 bases). The CDR3 runs to 15 residues. Deletions cut 1 base from V and 0 bases from J, with 7 bases between. Germline-derived CDR1 and CDR2 are MNHNS and SASEGT. The CDR3 here is CASSEGDGSNQPQHF. CDR3 nucleotides: TGTGCCAGCAGTGAAGGGGACGGTAGCAATCAGCCCCAGCATTTT.

This clonotype was counted at least ten times. This chain joins TRBV2 and TRBJ2-3; 11 positions match TRBD1. The CDR3 loop spans 14 amino acids. Trimming at V came to 9 bases and at J to 3 bases, leaving 5 bases not matched to a gene. Germline V lookup: CDR1 SNHLY, CDR2 FYNNEI. CDR3 sequence (DNA): TGTGCCAGGGGGACAGGGGGTCTGACAGATACGCAGTATTTT. This codes for CARGTGGLTDTQYF.

This clonotype was seen repeatedly, ten times or more. The V call is TRBV2, the J call TRBJ2-7; TRBD1 agrees at 8 bases. The CDR3 runs 14 residues. V lost 6 bases to trimming and J lost 2 bases; unmatched junction nucleotides: 6. Germline V lookup: CDR1 SNHLY, CDR2 FYNNEI. CDR3 bases: TGTGCCAGCAGCGCCGGGACAGGAACCTACGAGCAGTACTTC. Its protein product is CASSAGTGTYEQYF.

This clonotype is medium-sized in the sample. The chain recombines TRBV7-9 with TRBJ2-5, with 7 nucleotides matching TRBD1. The germline CDR1 and CDR2 sequences are SEHNR and FQNEAQ (reference sequence). This CDR3 has 14 residues. The trim removed 4 bases at V and 2 bases at J, leaving 4 bases unmatched. Here the CDR3 DNA reads TGTGCCAGCAGCTACGGACAGGTTCAAGAGACCCAGTACTTC. Its protein is CASSYGQVQETQYF.

This clonotype was observed at least ten times. The rearrangement joins TRBV10-2 to TRBJ2-5, with 10 bases fitting TRBD1. Per germline, CDR1 WSHSY and CDR2 SAAADI. This CDR3 region has 16 residues. V lost 5 bases, J lost 2 bases, and 8 bases stayed unmatched. The CDR3 region is CASSLPPGQGQETQYF. In nucleotides, the CDR3 is TGCGCCAGCAGTCTCCCCCCGGGACAGGGGCAAGAGACCCAGTACTTC.

In this sample, this clonotype turned up many times. V is TRBV5-4 and J is TRBJ2-3; D not certain. The CDR3 is made up of 13 amino acids. V was clipped by 4 bases and J by 2 bases, with 8 bases between them. CDR1 SGHNT and CDR2 YYREEE come from the germline V gene (reference sequence). CDR3 residues: CASSPYVTDTQYF. In nucleotides, the CDR3 is TGTGCCAGCAGCCCATATGTCACAGATACGCAGTATTTT.

The sample holds many counts of this clonotype. The chain couples TRBV29-1 to TRBJ2-5; D is possibly TRBD2 (6 bases). The germline V and J ends were trimmed by 7 bases and 4 bases, with 13 bases remaining between them. CDR1 SQVTM and CDR2 ANQGSEA come from the germline V gene. This CDR3 contains 12 residues. CDR3 nucleotide sequence: TGCAGCGCACGGGAGTCCCGAGAGACCCAGTACTTC. Its translation: CSARESRETQYF.

This clonotype has a count of ten or more. This chain links TRBV20-1 with TRBJ2-3; a possible D gene is TRBD2 (6 bases). The CDR3 is 16 residues long. V was trimmed by 0 bases and J by 0 bases, leaving 13 bases between them. Germline V lookup: CDR1 DFQATT, CDR2 SNEGSKA (reference sequence). In nucleotides, the CDR3 is TGCAGTGCTAGAGATCTGGCGGGAAGCAGCACAGATACGCAGTATTTT. This gives the protein CSARDLAGSSTDTQYF.

There are many counts of this clonotype. V usage is TRBV6-5 and J usage is TRBJ1-6; the D gene is possibly TRBD1 (5 bases). V gave up 5 bases and J gave up 10 bases, with 18 bases separating them. In germline, CDR1 is MNHEY, CDR2 SVGAGI. CDR3 size: 15 residues. CDR3 protein: CASSQRWGIESPLHF. CDR3 coding DNA: TGTGCCAGCAGTCAACGGTGGGGGATTGAATCACCCCTCCACTTT.

There are many counts of this clonotype. The rearrangement joins TRBV5-4 to TRBJ2-5, with D possibly matching TRBD1 (5 bases). The V gene lost 2 bases and the J gene lost 5 bases, with 10 bases spanning the gap. Germline assignment: CDR1 SGHNT and CDR2 YYREEE (reference sequence). The CDR3 consists of 13 residues. The CDR3 here is CASSFAGLETQYF. CDR3 sequence (DNA): TGTGCCAGCAGCTTCGCAGGGCTCGAGACCCAGTACTTC.

This clonotype has ten or more counts. The chain has TRBV29-1 and TRBJ1-1; weak D call: TRBD1 (6 bases). The CDR3 is 11 amino acids. V dropped 5 bases and J dropped 6 bases, with 10 bases sitting between them. CDR1 SQVTM and CDR2 ANQGSEA come from the germline V gene. DNA of the CDR3: TGCAGCGTTTCTACAGGGCCTGAAGCTTTCTTT. Residues: CSVSTGPEAFF.

This clonotype is judged medium-sized (0.01 to 0.1%). This chain joins TRBV5-6 and TRBJ1-2; 7 nucleotides align to TRBD1. There are 14 residues in the CDR3. Germline CDR1 SGHDT, CDR2 YYEEEE. Trimming cost V 2 bases and J 3 bases; bases outside gene matches: 4. CDR3 amino acids: CASSFTGAYYGYTF. The CDR3 region has the DNA TGTGCCAGCAGCTTTACAGGGGCCTACTATGGCTACACCTTC.

Many counts were recorded for this clonotype. This chain uses TRBV6-1 with TRBJ2-7; a weak D match, TRBD2 (6 bases). The V and J ends lost 7 bases and 3 bases respectively, with 13 bases between them. There are 13 residues in the CDR3. From germline, CDR1 is MNHNS and CDR2 SASEGT. The CDR3 coding sequence is TGTGCCAGCACCGGAGGGGCCAGCTACGAGCAGTACTTC. Protein sequence: CASTGGASYEQYF.